These 20 T cell receptor beta chains were all obtained from the same sample, sequenced in a study of T-cell reconstitution after alpha-beta-depleted transplantation in children. A library of TCRbeta sequences, prepared with unique molecular identifiers, was generated. From the PCR reads, TCRdb called clonotypes with MiXCR, one entry per CDR3 protein. Here the sample spans around 60,000 distinct CDR3 sequences, 40% to 55% being singletons. The starting material was PBMCs, mostly from graft donor cells, obtained 360 days after TCRalphabeta/CD19-depleted stem cell transplant. Source of these receptors: a male patient younger than 18 who had a stem cell transplant for acute lymphoblastic leukemia, so the T cells may come from the graft donor.

A few counts support this clonotype. The rearrangement links TRBV12-3 or TRBV12-4 to TRBJ1-1, with TRBD1 matching 7 bases. With 3 bases clipped from V and 3 bases from J, the junction kept 13 bases outside the gene matches. CDR3 length: 17 residues. The CDR3 sequence is CASSFGRVRDSDTEAFF. In DNA, the CDR3 is TGTGCCAGCAGTTTCGGGAGAGTGCGGGACAGCGACACTGAAGCTTTCTTT.

The chain has TRBV5-1 and TRBJ1-1; the D is unclear. The CDR3 loop spans 13 amino acids. CDR1 is SGHRS, CDR2 YFSETQ, per germline. V lost 2 bases to trimming and J lost 6 bases, with 11 bases between them. The CDR3 protein is CASSLTLKAEAFF. CDR3 bases: TGCGCCAGCAGCTTAACCCTGAAAGCTGAAGCTTTCTTT.

The chain carries TRBV28 and TRBJ2-6; maybe TRBD2 (5 bases). The CDR3 has 15 residues. The germline CDR1 and CDR2 sequences are MDHEN and SYDVKM. V was shortened by 6 bases and J by 1 base, with 10 bases between the two germline ends. CDR3 amino acids: CASSLEVSGANVLTF. In nucleotides, the CDR3 is TGTGCCAGCAGCCTGGAGGTGTCTGGGGCCAACGTCCTGACTTTC.

The chain couples TRBV12-3 or TRBV12-4 to TRBJ1-2; no firm D call. The CDR3 loop spans 13 amino acids. The V end lost 6 bases, the J end lost 3 bases, and 11 bases lay between the germline ends. For the CDR3, the DNA is TGTGCCAGCAGCCGCGGGGAGGACTATGGCTACACCTTC. This encodes CASSRGEDYGYTF.

The J gene is TRBJ2-7, the V gene TRBV6-1, with TRBD1 as a possible D gene (6 bases). Germline V lookup: CDR1 MNHNS, CDR2 SASEGT. The length of the CDR3 is 14 residues. With 8 bases removed from V and 0 bases from J, the gap between germline ends came to 14 bases. The CDR3 DNA sequence: TGTGCCAGCTTGGGGGCGGTATCCTCCTACGAGCAGTACTTC. Protein product: CASLGAVSSYEQYF.

This sequence joins TRBV20-1 and TRBJ2-7; possibly TRBD1 for D (8 bases). V lost 5 bases, J lost 1 base, and 15 bases lay in between. Germline CDR1 and CDR2: DFQATT and SNEGSKA (reference sequence). This CDR3 has 14 residues. The CDR3 DNA reads TGCAGTGCTTGGACAGGGAGGGGGTCCTACGAGCAGTACTTC. Protein sequence: CSAWTGRGSYEQYF.

The chain recombines TRBV20-1 with TRBJ1-2; perhaps TRBD1 as D (5 bases). Germline V lookup: CDR1 DFQATT, CDR2 SNEGSKA (reference sequence). Trimming cost V 1 base and J 1 base, with 10 bases left between them. The length of the CDR3 is 14 residues. This CDR3 is CSARVRGGNYGYTF. In DNA form, the CDR3 reads TGCAGTGCTAGAGTAAGGGGCGGTAACTATGGCTACACCTTC.

The V gene is TRBV12-3 or TRBV12-4, the J gene TRBJ2-3, with TRBD2 matching 7 bases. The junction had 5 bases not matched to a gene; V was cut back by 3 bases and J by 2 bases. The CDR3 is 15 amino acids. The CDR3 nucleotides are TGTGCCAGCAGTTTGCGGGAGTGGGACACAGATACGCAGTATTTT. It encodes CASSLREWDTDTQYF.

This clonotype was recorded once. Here the CDR3 DNA reads TGCAGCGTTGAAGATGGCGGCAGCAGCTCCTACGAGCAGTACTTC. Translated, it gives CSVEDGGSSSYEQYF. This rearrangement joins TRBV29-1 to TRBJ2-7, with D unresolved. The germline gives CDR1 SQVTM, CDR2 ANQGSEA. V shed 0 bases and J shed 0 bases, with 12 bases lying between them. This CDR3 comprises 15 residues.

This clonotype has a handful of counts. This chain links TRBV13 with TRBJ2-1; a possible D gene is TRBD1 (5 bases). CDR3 length: 15 residues. The V gene lost 0 bases and the J gene lost 4 bases, with 10 bases spanning the gap. CDR1 and CDR2 (germline): PRHDT, FYEKMQ (reference sequence). The CDR3 loop is CASSLGQASYNEQFF. The CDR3 DNA is TGTGCCAGCAGCTTAGGACAGGCTAGTTACAATGAGCAGTTCTTC. The full variable domain, its missing parts supplied by reference TRBV13 and TRBJ2-1, is AAGVIQSPRHLIKEKRETATLKCYPIPRHDTVYWYQQGPGQDPQFLISFYEKMQSDKGSIPDRFSAQQFSDYHSELNMSSLELGDSALYFCASSLGQASYNEQFFGPGTRLTVL.

The chain has TRBV4-2 and TRBJ2-4; D is ambiguous. Trimming pared 4 bases from V and 0 bases from J, leaving 16 bases between. The CDR3 extends over 17 amino acids. The germline gives CDR1 LGHNA, CDR2 YNFKEQ. The CDR3 coding sequence is TGTGCCAGCAGCCCAGCACGTCAACTACTAGCCAAAAACATTCAGTACTTC. This gives the protein CASSPARQLLAKNIQYF.

This rearrangement joins TRBV7-3 to TRBJ2-1; 9 nucleotides align to TRBD1. The germline gives CDR1 SGHTA, CDR2 FQGTGA. The length of the CDR3 is 16 residues. V dropped 5 bases and J dropped 7; count of bases not matched to a gene: 12. The CDR3 coding sequence is TGTGCCAGCAGCCTACGGACAGGGGCTCCGTGGAATGAGCAGTTCTTC. Protein product: CASSLRTGAPWNEQFF.

This clonotype was picked up a small number of times. The rearrangement uses TRBV6-1 and TRBJ2-5; 7 bases match TRBD2. J was trimmed by 4 bases and V by 6 bases; bases with no gene match: 14. Germline V CDR1 and CDR2: MNHNS, SASEGT. The CDR3 is 16 residues long. The chain's CDR3 is CASRTALTSHLETQYF. CDR3 sequence (DNA): TGTGCCAGCAGAACGGCCTTGACTAGCCACTTAGAGACCCAGTACTTC.

The J gene is TRBJ1-2, the V gene TRBV29-1; the D gene is possibly TRBD1 (5 bases). Germline lookup yields CDR1 SQVTM and CDR2 ANQGSEA. The CDR3 spans 13 residues. The V end was cut by 6 bases, the J end by 2 bases, with 13 bases between. CDR3 sequence: CSVQGRENYGYTF. The CDR3 nucleotides are TGCAGCGTCCAGGGCAGGGAAAACTATGGCTACACCTTC.

V usage is TRBV24-1 and J usage is TRBJ2-3; 8 bases map to TRBD1. The V gene end was trimmed by 1 base and the J gene end by 2 bases; junction bases not matched to a gene: 7. This CDR3 region has 17 residues. The V gene's germline CDR1 is KGHDR and CDR2 SFDVKD. CDR3 protein: CATSDFSGTGLTDTQYF. The CDR3 DNA reads TGTGCCACCAGTGATTTCTCCGGGACAGGCCTCACAGATACGCAGTATTTT.

Only a few counts were recorded for this clonotype. The genes are TRBV5-1 and TRBJ2-5, with D tentatively TRBD2 (5 bases). Deletions cut 1 base from V and 5 bases from J, with 12 bases between. This CDR3 comprises 14 residues. CDR1 is SGHRS and CDR2 is YFSETQ in the germline V gene. The chain's CDR3 is CASSLTATGETQYF. CDR3 sequence (DNA): TGCGCCAGCAGCTTGACCGCAACGGGGGAGACCCAGTACTTC.

This clonotype was found a few times. This chain uses TRBV27 with TRBJ2-1; a possible D gene is TRBD1 (6 bases). CDR1 and CDR2 (germline): MNHEY, SMNVEV (reference sequence). The CDR3 covers 15 residues. V lost 3 bases, J lost 0 bases, and 9 bases lay in between. The CDR3 bases are TGTGCCAGCAGTTTTGGACAGAGCTCCTACAATGAGCAGTTCTTC. This encodes CASSFGQSSYNEQFF.

The chain joins TRBV7-2 to TRBJ2-7; D is possibly TRBD2 (6 bases). Trimming cost V 4 bases and J 0 bases, with 16 bases left between them. CDR3 length: 16 residues. Germline loops: CDR1 SGHTA, CDR2 FQGNSA. Here the CDR3 reads CASSSRLTRSSYEQYF. As DNA, the CDR3 is TGTGCCAGCAGCTCAAGGCTGACTAGATCCTCCTACGAGCAGTACTTC.

This clonotype showed up just once. The rearrangement joins TRBV6-2 or TRBV6-3 to TRBJ2-1; D is unclear. This CDR3 is 11 amino acids long. The germline V gene has CDR1 MNHEY and CDR2 SVGEGT. V lost 4 bases and J 7 bases, leaving 5 bases between the germline ends. CDR3: CASSSRNEQFF. CDR3 coding DNA: TGTGCCAGCAGTTCACGAAATGAGCAGTTCTTC.

This clonotype was counted between two and nine times. V and J are TRBV3-1 and TRBJ2-1; D is unresolved. The CDR3 spans 16 residues. The V gene's germline CDR1 is LGHDT and CDR2 YNNKEL (reference sequence). V shed 0 bases and J shed 0 bases, with 9 bases lying between them. The CDR3 DNA sequence: TGTGCCAGCAGCCAAGAAGGGCAGAACTCCTACAATGAGCAGTTCTTC. Its protein product is CASSQEGQNSYNEQFF.